The source of this T cell receptor beta chain is a study of cytomegalovirus exposure and HLA in healthy donors. On this clone itself: Its target is unknown. The junction does not match germline at one end; this may be a read error.

Overall study findings and caveats: As immune exposure information, only CMV serostatus was available. Data from an earlier analysis indicated that most TCR beta V segments were productive either about 87% or about 30% of the time.

Both 60 Vbeta primers and 13 Jbeta primers went into the PCR. The assay was immunoSEQ multiplex PCR, and TCRdb's table has in-frame clones only and misses some. The sample shows 170,000 or so clones, over 80% of them seen only once. The donors were healthy bone marrow donors. CDR3 length: 14 amino acids. Germline CDR1 reads SEHNR; CDR2 reads FQNEAQ (reference sequence). The receptor's source is a man aged 50-59 years in good health and CMV-seronegative. This rearrangement joins TRBV7-9 to TRBJ1-2; D unclear. What was sequenced was PBMCs. DNA for the CDR3: TGTGCCAGCAGCCTAGCCCAGGATTTCTATGGCTACACCTTC. Its translation is CASSLAQDFYGYTF.